Shown below are 25 T cell receptor beta chains from a single sample sequenced in a study of T cell changes during pregnancy in multiple sclerosis. Sequencing was performed with immunoSEQ multiplex PCR; in TCRdb, only in-frame clones are kept and a portion is missing. The profile shows some 68,000 clones, around 90% of them singletons. The specimen was peripheral blood, collected in the second trimester of pregnancy. The receptors shown here come from a female donor in good health, enrolled as a control in a pregnancy study.

This sequence joins TRBV6-1 and TRBJ1-1; 9 nucleotides agree with TRBD1. Germline assignment: CDR1 MNHNS and CDR2 SASEGT. V shed 5 bases, J shed 8 bases, and the junction held 9 bases outside the gene matches. There are 14 residues in the CDR3. CDR3 in amino acids: CASSPQTGGVEAFF. Here the CDR3 DNA reads TGTGCCAGCAGTCCCCAGACAGGGGGTGTAGAAGCTTTCTTT.

The gene calls are TRBV14 and TRBJ1-6; D not certain. This CDR3 spans 12 amino acids. Trimming shortened V by 2 bases and J by 11 bases, and 7 bases separated the two germline ends. Germline CDR1 reads SGHDN; CDR2 reads FVKESK. The CDR3 protein is CASSQRLTPLHF. The CDR3 DNA reads as TGTGCCAGCAGCCAACGACTGACACCCCTCCACTTT.

The chain is built from TRBV9 and TRBJ2-3; 9 bases align to TRBD2. CDR1 and CDR2 from the germline V gene are SGDLS and YYNGEE. Trimming took 0 bases from V and 5 from J; bases not matched to a gene: 7. The CDR3 runs 16 residues. The chain's CDR3 is CASSVAAGGRGDTQYF. Here the CDR3 DNA reads TGTGCCAGCAGCGTAGCGGCGGGAGGGCGAGGAGATACGCAGTATTTT.

The chain couples TRBV28 to TRBJ2-2, with D perhaps matching TRBD1 (6 bases). This CDR3 is 15 amino acids long. In germline, CDR1 is MDHEN, CDR2 SYDVKM. V was cut by 6 bases and J by 5 bases, with 16 bases left in between. Here the CDR3 reads CASRSGGEGTGELFF. The CDR3 region has the DNA TGTGCCAGCAGATCTGGGGGCGAAGGAACCGGGGAGCTGTTTTTT.

This clone was detected a few times. The rearrangement links TRBV15 to TRBJ2-7; D call uncertain. Deletions cut 0 bases from V and 2 bases from J, with 11 bases between. The CDR3 length is 15 residues. Germline V gives CDR1 LNHNV, CDR2 YYDKDF (reference sequence). CDR3 protein: CATSREMGLTYEQYF. The CDR3 nucleotides read TGTGCCACCAGCAGAGAGATGGGCTTGACCTACGAGCAGTACTTC.

The chain has TRBV27 and TRBJ1-6; TRBD1 might be the D (5 bases). The CDR3 loop spans 15 amino acids. V lost 3 bases and J 3 bases, leaving 9 bases between the germline ends. CDR1 MNHEY and CDR2 SMNVEV come from the germline V gene (reference sequence). The CDR3 nucleotides are TGTGCCAGCAGTTTCGAAGGGGTCTATAATTCACCCCTCCACTTT. Translation: CASSFEGVYNSPLHF.

The V gene is TRBV4-3, the J gene TRBJ1-4, with 8 bases lining up with TRBD1. The CDR3 loop spans 15 amino acids. V gave up 4 bases and J gave up 0 bases; unmatched junction bases: 1. Germline loops: CDR1 LGHNA, CDR2 YSLEER. The CDR3 DNA sequence: TGCGCCAGCAGCCCGACAGGGGCAACTAATGAAAAACTGTTTTTT. Its protein product is CASSPTGATNEKLFF.

This chain links TRBV18 with TRBJ2-7; 8 nucleotides match TRBD1. The CDR3 extends over 14 amino acids. V lost 6 bases, J lost 8 bases, and 12 bases stayed unmatched. From germline, CDR1 is KGHSH and CDR2 LQKENI. In DNA form, the CDR3 reads TGTGCCAGCTCCGCCGTAGGACAGGGCTCCCAGCAGTACTTC. This codes for CASSAVGQGSQQYF.

The chain joins TRBV6-1 to TRBJ2-2, with D unresolved. V was trimmed by 6 bases and J by 10 bases, leaving 9 bases between them. The CDR3 sequence is 11 residues long. The germline V gene encodes CDR1 MNHNS and CDR2 SASEGT. CDR3 nucleotides: TGTGCCAGCAGCTCCGGGTCGGAGCTGTTTTTT. It translates to CASSSGSELFF.

This clone has more than one count but fewer than ten. CDR3 region: CASSELGGGGAGELFF. Written as DNA, the CDR3 is TGTGCCAGCAGTGAATTGGGCGGGGGGGGCGCCGGGGAGCTGTTTTTT. The chain uses TRBV6-1 and TRBJ2-2; TRBD2 agrees at 9 bases. The ends lost 2 bases at V and 6 bases at J; junction bases unmatched: 7. The CDR3 sequence is 16 residues long. Germline values: CDR1 MNHNS, CDR2 SASEGT.

The rearrangement joins TRBV28 to TRBJ2-3; TRBD2 matches 8 bases. CDR1 and CDR2 (germline): MDHEN, SYDVKM. This CDR3 has 18 amino acids. V lost 6 bases and J lost 1; bases outside the gene matches: 15. The CDR3 reads CASSLLAELPIRTDTQYF. The CDR3 DNA sequence: TGTGCCAGCAGCCTACTAGCGGAGCTCCCAATCCGCACAGATACGCAGTATTTT.

V and J are TRBV4-3 and TRBJ2-1, with D possibly matching TRBD1 (6 bases). Trimming pared 0 bases from V and 6 bases from J, leaving 9 bases between. The CDR3 has 14 residues. Germline V CDR1 and CDR2: LGHNA, YSLEER. The CDR3 sequence: CASSQDLGGNEQFF. CDR3 sequence (DNA): TGCGCCAGCAGCCAAGATCTAGGGGGCAATGAGCAGTTCTTC.

The genes are TRBV25-1 and TRBJ2-3; D gene unclear. The CDR3 spans 15 residues. V lost 3 bases, J lost 2 bases, and 12 bases lay in between. The germline V gene encodes CDR1 MGHDK and CDR2 SYGVNS. As DNA, the CDR3 is TGTGCCAGCAGTGACCCTAGTTACAACACAGATACGCAGTATTTT. Translating gives CASSDPSYNTDTQYF.

CDR3 nucleotides: TGTGCCAGCAACGCCCAAAGCGGGGCCTACGAGCAGTACTTC. This codes for CASNAQSGAYEQYF. This sequence joins TRBV6-1 and TRBJ2-7; 7 nucleotides align to TRBD2. The CDR3 has 14 amino acids. V shed 7 bases, J shed 2 bases, and the junction held 8 bases outside the gene matches. The germline V gene has CDR1 MNHNS and CDR2 SASEGT.

The V call is TRBV28, the J call TRBJ1-6; perhaps TRBD1 as D (6 bases). The CDR3 spans 14 residues. Trimming left V 7 bases short and J 10 bases short, with 17 bases between. Germline CDR1 MDHEN, CDR2 SYDVKM. The chain's CDR3 is CASTLRGAGSPLHF. In nucleotides, the CDR3 is TGTGCCAGCACCCTACGGGGGGCAGGGTCACCCCTCCACTTT.

V and J are TRBV7-6 and TRBJ2-3, with D possibly matching TRBD2 (5 bases). V lost 2 bases and J 0 bases, leaving 12 bases between the germline ends. This CDR3 is 16 amino acids long. The germline V gene has CDR1 SGHVS and CDR2 FNYEAQ. The CDR3 DNA follows: TGTGCCAGCAGCTTACGGCTAGCTGATAGCACAGATACGCAGTATTTT. Translation gives CASSLRLADSTDTQYF.

This chain connects TRBV6-4 to TRBJ2-7; TRBD2 matches at 10 bases. Germline V gene sequence: CDR1 MRHNA, CDR2 SNTAGT. The CDR3 covers 14 residues. Trimming at V came to 3 bases and at J to 3 bases, leaving 2 bases not matched to a gene. The CDR3 reads CASSEVAGGYEQYF. The DNA of the CDR3 is TGTGCCAGCAGTGAGGTAGCGGGAGGCTACGAGCAGTACTTC.

The chain employs TRBV5-4 and TRBJ2-1; D is undetermined. The germline V gene encodes CDR1 SGHNT and CDR2 YYREEE (reference sequence). V was clipped by 4 bases and J by 0 bases, with 11 bases between them. CDR3 size: 15 residues. CDR3 sequence reads: CASSPRLLSYNEQFF. CDR3 sequence (DNA): TGTGCCAGCAGCCCGCGGTTACTCTCCTACAATGAGCAGTTCTTC.

This clone came up once. J is TRBJ2-1 and V is TRBV28; TRBD2 matches at 8 bases. Trimming took 4 bases from V and 2 from J; bases not matched to a gene: 1. The CDR3 loop spans 14 amino acids. Germline values: CDR1 MDHEN, CDR2 SYDVKM. The CDR3 loop is CASSSGLAYNEQFF. CDR3 in DNA: TGTGCCAGCAGTTCGGGACTAGCCTACAATGAGCAGTTCTTC. Complete variable domain (other parts from reference TRBV28 and TRBJ2-1): DVKVTQSSRYLVKRTGEKVFLECVQDMDHENMFWYRQDPGLGLRLIYFSYDVKMKEKGDIPEGYSVSREKKERFSLILESASTNQTSMYLCASSSGLAYNEQFFGPGTRLTVL.

Details on this clone: An end of the junction does not agree with germline; a read error may underlie this. The chain couples TRBV9 to TRBJ1-2, with D possibly matching TRBD1 (6 bases). Germline CDR1 is SGDLS and CDR2 is YYNGEE. The CDR3 length is 13 residues. This chain's CDR3 is CASSVEFEGQQNF. CDR3 DNA sequence: TGTGCCAGCAGCGTAGAGTTCGAGGGACAACAGAACTTC.

V gene TRBV7-8 combines with J gene TRBJ1-4, with 7 bases matching TRBD1. The V and J ends lost 0 bases and 13 bases, in that order; junction bases with no gene match: 11. This CDR3 has 15 amino acids. Germline-derived CDR1 and CDR2 are SGHVS and FQNEAQ. For the CDR3, the DNA is TGTGCCAGCAGCTTAGCCCCCGACAGGGTTGGAGGACTGTTTTTT. It encodes CASSLAPDRVGGLFF.

The V call is TRBV25-1, the J call TRBJ1-5; no clear D gene. Germline V CDR1 and CDR2: MGHDK, SYGVNS. Trimming left V 1 base short and J 1 base short, with 11 bases between. This CDR3 spans 16 amino acids. The CDR3 nucleotides read TGTGCCAGCAGTGAATCAGAGGGTTTAAGCAATCAGCCCCAGCATTTT. Translated, it gives CASSESEGLSNQPQHF.

The chain couples TRBV7-9 to TRBJ2-1; 11 positions match TRBD2. The CDR3 extends over 16 amino acids. From germline, CDR1 is SEHNR and CDR2 FQNEAQ (reference sequence). V lost 4 bases and J lost 8; bases outside the gene matches: 10. The CDR3 DNA sequence: TGTGCCAGCAGCTCTAGCGGGAGGAGGGGGGGGGATGAGCAGTTCTTC. Translating gives CASSSSGRRGGDEQFF.

The chain couples TRBV28 to TRBJ2-7; TRBD2 matches 14 bases. V trimming: 3 bases; J trimming: 9 bases; junction bases outside the gene matches: 7. CDR1 and CDR2 from the germline V gene are MDHEN and SYDVKM. The CDR3 is 15 amino acids. CDR3 DNA sequence: TGTGCCAGCAGTTTGGGGACTAGCGGGAGCGCTAGGCAGTACTTC. This codes for CASSLGTSGSARQYF. The whole variable domain, remainder taken from reference TRBV28 and TRBJ2-7, is DVKVTQSSRYLVKRTGEKVFLECVQDMDHENMFWYRQDPGLGLRLIYFSYDVKMKEKGDIPEGYSVSREKKERFSLILESASTNQTSMYLCASSLGTSGSARQYFGPGTRLTVT.

The genes are TRBV28 and TRBJ1-2; 12 nucleotides match TRBD1. Trimming cost V 4 bases and J 8 bases; bases outside gene matches: 8. The CDR3 consists of 15 residues. Germline V gives CDR1 MDHEN, CDR2 SYDVKM. For the CDR3, the DNA is TGTGCCAGCAGTTGGGGACAGGGGGCGGCTGGAGGCTACACCTTC. This codes for CASSWGQGAAGGYTF.